The rows below give T cell receptor beta chains drawn from one sample of a study of shared clonotypes between healthy human individuals. Sequencing used immunoSEQ multiplex PCR; TCRdb keeps in-frame clones, though not all of them. The sample lists 550,000 to 700,000 clones, around 78% occurring once. The sample comprised memory CD4+ T cells sorted from blood. These receptors were obtained from a woman between 25 and 40 years old in good health. Both conserved end residues are trimmed from each CDR3.

length: 12
J: TRBJ2-5
V: TRBV7-3
CDR3: ASSPGGPQETQY

length: 16
J: TRBJ2-2
V: TRBV5-1
CDR3: ASSFGLGGQGYDGELF

length: 12
J: TRBJ2-1
V: TRBV28
CDR3: ASGANLAGTVQF

length: 13
J: TRBJ1-1
V: TRBV19
CDR3: ASSIVGGGNTEAF

length: 10
J: TRBJ1-5
V: TRBV19
CDR3: ASSKREGPQH

length: 13
J: TRBJ2-4
V: TRBV6-5
CDR3: ASSGGVRRGDIQY

length: 13
J: TRBJ2-3
V: TRBV5-1
CDR3: ASRSDGPYTDTQY

length: 14
J: TRBJ1-5
V: TRBV10-3
CDR3: AISEFDRASNQPQH

length: 13
J: TRBJ2-1
V: TRBV11-2
CDR3: ASSLLGGPYNEQF

length: 14
J: TRBJ2-7
V: TRBV30
CDR3: AWSVPGQGVSYEQY

length: 8
J: TRBJ2-7
V: TRBV5-8
CDR3: ASSFGSPF

length: 13
J: TRBJ2-7
V: TRBV7-2
CDR3: ASSLSGTTPYEQY

length: 11
J: TRBJ1-1
V: TRBV27
CDR3: ASSQDPNTEAF

length: 13
J: TRBJ2-6
V: TRBV23-1
CDR3: ASTPYYSGANVLT

length: 12
J: TRBJ1-5
V: TRBV28
CDR3: ASQQGGGNQPQH

length: 12
J: TRBJ1-1
V: TRBV5-1
CDR3: ASSLVFRDTEAF

length: 14
J: TRBJ2-2
V: TRBV15
CDR3: ATSRIAGGPAGELF

length: 14
J: TRBJ2-2
V: TRBV28
CDR3: ASSFVPLGRTGELF

length: 12
J: TRBJ1-1
V: TRBV9
CDR3: ASSVDVGATEAF

length: 13
J: TRBJ1-2
V: TRBV5-4
CDR3: ASSLNRHQGNGYT

length: 15
J: TRBJ2-7
V: TRBV27
CDR3: ASSSHAVAGGPYEQY

length: 12
J: TRBJ2-7
V: TRBV28
CDR3: ASSFRTGGYEQY

length: 13
J: TRBJ1-3
V: TRBV27
CDR3: ASSLWPNSGNTIY

length: 14
J: TRBJ2-1
V: TRBV7-2
CDR3: ASSLGGYGYIDEQF

length: 12
J: TRBJ1-5
V: TRBV2
CDR3: ASSARQGRQPQH

length: 14
J: TRBJ2-7
V: TRBV7-8
CDR3: ASSLMRLDRLYEQY

length: 10
J: TRBJ2-1
V: TRBV7-9
CDR3: ASSFLVLEQF

length: 11
J: TRBJ1-1
V: TRBV6-1
CDR3: ASSGGRETEAF

length: 10
J: TRBJ2-7
V: TRBV29-1
CDR3: SAEQGMHEQY

length: 11
J: TRBJ2-7
V: TRBV7-2
CDR3: ASSLARGYEQY

length: 21
J: TRBJ2-5
V: TRBV21-1
CDR3: ASSKRATTTREGLIGNQETQY

length: 14
J: TRBJ2-2
V: TRBV5-4
CDR3: ASSSLAGGVSGELF

length: 11
J: TRBJ2-3
V: TRBV29-1
CDR3: SVAEGGTDTQY

length: 14
J: TRBJ2-3
V: TRBV28
CDR3: ASSLPQTSGSHTQY

length: 14
J: TRBJ1-2
V: TRBV5-1
CDR3: ASSSGGDTDLPGYT

length: 12
J: TRBJ1-1
V: TRBV2
CDR3: ASSRDNLNTEAF

length: 12
J: TRBJ2-7
V: TRBV15
CDR3: ATSRERRSYEQY

length: 12
J: TRBJ2-3
V: TRBV5-1
CDR3: ASSLPGGTDTQY

length: 13
J: TRBJ2-5
V: TRBV7-2
CDR3: ASSPVRGGGETQY

length: 12
J: TRBJ1-1
V: TRBV4-1
CDR3: ASSLRAPNTEAF

length: 12
J: TRBJ2-1
V: TRBV5-4
CDR3: ASSFSGRAHEQF

length: 17
J: TRBJ2-1
V: TRBV19
CDR3: ASSIMIRLAGSSYNEQF

length: 12
J: TRBJ2-2
V: TRBV19
CDR3: ASTLPPGRRELF

length: 12
J: TRBJ2-7
V: TRBV7-2
CDR3: ASSLAGSSYEQY

length: 13
J: TRBJ2-4
V: TRBV27
CDR3: ASSVTGGWSNIQY

length: 13
J: TRBJ1-5
V: TRBV5-1
CDR3: ASSVQGASNQPQH

length: 11
J: TRBJ1-1
V: TRBV28
CDR3: ASSWVGRTEAF

length: 14
J: TRBJ1-6
V: TRBV25-1
CDR3: ASSDKPGQPYSPLH

length: 13
J: TRBJ1-1
V: TRBV4-2
CDR3: ASSQVVDARAEAF

length: 12
J: TRBJ1-2
V: TRBV2
CDR3: ASSERGTNYGYT

length: 12
J: TRBJ1-1
V: TRBV7-1
CDR3: ASSLWTRGTEAF

length: 13
J: TRBJ1-1
V: TRBV5-4
CDR3: ASSSLDRGFTEAF

length: 11
J: TRBJ2-1
V: TRBV2
CDR3: ASKQLTVNEQF

length: 14
J: TRBJ2-7
V: TRBV2
CDR3: ASSPTGQGNIYEQY

length: 8
J: TRBJ2-1
V: TRBV7-2
CDR3: ASSLRRQF

length: 11
J: TRBJ2-7
V: TRBV6-1
CDR3: ASSPRRGYEQY

length: 13
J: TRBJ2-1
V: TRBV7-2
CDR3: ASSLSFAVYNEQF